The 27 T cell receptor beta chains presented below share a single source sample, sequenced in a study of CD8+ T cells in alopecia areata. RNA extraction was followed by reverse transcription into cDNA, which acted as the sequencing template. Sequencing used immunoSEQ multiplex PCR; TCRdb keeps in-frame clones, though not all of them. Of a few hundred thousand clones listed, roughly three fifths are singletons. The material sequenced was CD8+ T cells sorted from blood. The receptors were gathered from a human donor in good health.

This clone showed up just a few times. The gene calls are TRBV7-9 and TRBJ1-2, with D uncertain. The CDR3 totals 15 residues. Germline assignment: CDR1 SEHNR and CDR2 FQNEAQ (reference sequence). With 5 bases removed from V and 6 bases from J, the gap between germline ends came to 19 bases. CDR3: CASSLSDLRVDGYTF. The CDR3 nucleotides are TGTGCCAGCAGCCTCAGTGACTTAAGGGTGGATGGCTACACCTTC.

This chain joins TRBV5-1 and TRBJ2-6, with a possible D match to TRBD1 (5 bases). Germline V gene lookup returns CDR1 SGHRS and CDR2 YFSETQ. There are 16 residues in the CDR3. Trimming left V 7 bases short and J 0 bases short, with 14 bases between. The CDR3 is CASWGPQASGANVLTF. CDR3 DNA sequence: TGCGCCAGCTGGGGTCCACAGGCCTCTGGGGCCAACGTCCTGACTTTC.

This clone was detected only a few times. The rearrangement links TRBV9 to TRBJ1-2, with unresolved D. Germline CDR1 SGDLS, CDR2 YYNGEE. The V gene lost 0 bases and the J gene lost 4 bases, with 7 bases spanning the gap. The CDR3 covers 13 residues. This CDR3 reads CASSVGHSYGYTF. The CDR3 DNA sequence: TGTGCCAGCAGCGTAGGGCACAGCTATGGCTACACCTTC.

V gene TRBV5-6 combines with J gene TRBJ2-7; 7 bases map to TRBD1. Trimming took 2 bases from V and 4 from J; bases not matched to a gene: 9. This CDR3 region has 15 residues. From germline, CDR1 is SGHDT and CDR2 YYEEEE. CDR3 coding DNA: TGTGCCAGCAGCTTTCCGAGACAGGGCCCTTACGAGCAGTACTTC. This codes for CASSFPRQGPYEQYF.

This chain joins TRBV4-2 and TRBJ2-7, with 8 nucleotides matching TRBD1. Trimming cost V 4 bases and J 7 bases; bases outside gene matches: 12. The germline V gene encodes CDR1 LGHNA and CDR2 YNFKEQ. This CDR3 spans 15 amino acids. The CDR3 reads CASSLRRTGPWEQYF. CDR3 DNA: TGTGCCAGCAGCCTAAGACGGACAGGGCCTTGGGAGCAGTACTTC.

In this sample, this clone turned up a few times. V gene TRBV7-9 combines with J gene TRBJ1-2; D is possibly TRBD1 (6 bases). There are 13 residues in the CDR3. CDR1 and CDR2 from the germline V gene are SEHNR and FQNEAQ (reference sequence). The germline V and J ends were trimmed by 5 bases and 4 bases, with 11 bases remaining between them. CDR3 residues: CASSPPQGYGYTF. CDR3 nucleotide sequence: TGTGCCAGCAGCCCCCCACAGGGCTATGGCTACACCTTC.

V and J are TRBV7-9 and TRBJ1-5, with 8 bases that match TRBD1. V lost 5 bases, J lost 5 bases, and 5 bases stayed unmatched. The CDR3 is 14 residues long. CDR1 SEHNR and CDR2 FQNEAQ come from the germline V gene (reference sequence). The CDR3 DNA sequence: TGTGCCAGCAGCCCCGACAGGGGAGATCAGCCCCAGCATTTT. Its protein is CASSPDRGDQPQHF.

This sequence joins TRBV5-4 and TRBJ2-1; no clear D. The CDR3 extends over 12 amino acids. Germline assignment: CDR1 SGHNT and CDR2 YYREEE (reference sequence). Between the trimmed V and J ends, which lost 1 base and 11 bases, there was a span of 10 bases. The CDR3 protein is CASSLWFDQQFF. CDR3 sequence (DNA): TGTGCCAGCAGCTTGTGGTTTGACCAGCAGTTCTTC.

The rearrangement links TRBV6-5 to TRBJ2-7, with 9 nucleotides matching TRBD1. The germline V gene encodes CDR1 MNHEY and CDR2 SVGAGI. The length of the CDR3 is 14 residues. Trimming cost V 4 bases and J 3 bases; bases outside gene matches: 4. The CDR3 sequence is CASSWGGQGYEQYF. DNA of the CDR3: TGTGCCAGCAGTTGGGGGGGACAGGGCTACGAGCAGTACTTC.

The genes are TRBV11-2 and TRBJ1-2, with TRBD1 as a possible D gene (5 bases). The V and J ends lost 7 bases and 1 base respectively, with 13 bases between them. CDR1 and CDR2 (germline): SGHAT, FQNNGV. The CDR3 totals 14 residues. CDR3 residues: CASKHRDYNYGYTF. The CDR3 nucleotides read TGTGCCAGCAAACACCGGGACTATAACTATGGCTACACCTTC.

The V gene is TRBV29-1, the J gene TRBJ1-4, with D unresolved. Germline CDR1 SQVTM, CDR2 ANQGSEA. This CDR3 region has 13 residues. The V end was cut by 6 bases, the J end by 7 bases, with 15 bases between. Here the CDR3 reads CSVNGGLGEKLFF. The CDR3 coding sequence is TGCAGCGTCAACGGAGGGCTGGGTGAAAAACTGTTTTTT.

This clone has just a few counts. The rearrangement links TRBV6-5 to TRBJ2-5; the D is unclear. Germline V gives CDR1 MNHEY, CDR2 SVGAGI. V dropped 5 bases and J dropped 4 bases, with 8 bases sitting between them. The CDR3 has 12 residues. CDR3: CASSTTTETQYF. Written as DNA, the CDR3 is TGTGCCAGCAGTACGACCACAGAGACCCAGTACTTC.

The rearrangement uses TRBV6-5 and TRBJ1-6; D may be TRBD1 (5 bases). The germline V gene has CDR1 MNHEY and CDR2 SVGAGI. Between the trimmed V and J ends, which lost 4 bases and 5 bases, there was a span of 12 bases. The length of the CDR3 is 15 residues. The CDR3 DNA is TGTGCCAGCAGTTTCGTCGACAGTCATAATTCACCCCTCCACTTT. Amino acids: CASSFVDSHNSPLHF.

The gene calls are TRBV7-9 and TRBJ1-2; tentatively, D is TRBD1 (6 bases). Per the germline V gene, CDR1 is SEHNR and CDR2 is FQNEAQ (reference sequence). The CDR3 spans 17 residues. V was trimmed by 3 bases and J by 0 bases, leaving 17 bases between them. CDR3: CASSFSIRRTANYGYTF. CDR3 nucleotides: TGTGCCAGCAGCTTCTCCATTAGAAGGACAGCTAACTATGGCTACACCTTC.

This rearrangement joins TRBV27 to TRBJ1-1; D remains ambiguous. V lost 6 bases to trimming and J lost 0 bases, with 14 bases between them. CDR1 and CDR2 (germline): MNHEY, SMNVEV (reference sequence). This CDR3 has 15 amino acids. CDR3 amino acids: CASRLRTVMNTEAFF. The CDR3 bases are TGTGCCAGCAGATTAAGGACGGTCATGAACACTGAAGCTTTCTTT.

This chain uses TRBV29-1 with TRBJ2-5, with 13 bases lining up with TRBD2. This CDR3 spans 17 amino acids. In germline, CDR1 is SQVTM, CDR2 ANQGSEA. J lost 1 base, V lost 1 base, and 6 bases had no gene match. CDR3 DNA sequence: TGCAGCGTTGAAGGGACTAGCGGGGGAGTCTTCCAAGAGACCCAGTACTTC. It yields the protein CSVEGTSGGVFQETQYF.

The CDR3 sequence is CASSLGLADSYEQYF. The CDR3 DNA reads as TGTGCCAGCAGCTTGGGGCTAGCGGATTCCTACGAGCAGTACTTC. The J gene is TRBJ2-7, the V gene TRBV5-4; 7 nucleotides match TRBD2. Germline assignment: CDR1 SGHNT and CDR2 YYREEE (reference sequence). The CDR3 contains 15 residues. V shed 0 bases, J shed 1 base, and the junction held 4 bases outside the gene matches.

This chain uses TRBV27 with TRBJ2-7; TRBD2 matches 7 bases. V was pared by 8 bases and J by 4 bases, with 11 bases of the junction left unmatched. The CDR3 is 14 amino acids. The germline V gene has CDR1 MNHEY and CDR2 SMNVEV (reference sequence). CDR3 region: CASSWEGRGYEQYF. Here the CDR3 DNA reads TGTGCCAGCTCCTGGGAGGGGCGAGGATACGAGCAGTACTTC.

On this clone itself: Without the conserved terminal phenylalanine or tryptophan, this CDR3 likely stems from a read error. The DNA is omitted, as the CDR3 cannot be located on it reliably, and the CDR3 follows TCRdb's listing. CDR3 protein: CASSDSDGGYRGTPTGD. The rearrangement links TRBV6-4 to TRBJ2-4; the table's TRBD1 call for D was not verified on the DNA. Inclusive of both ends, the CDR3 amounts to 17 amino acids. Germline loops: CDR1 MRHNA, CDR2 SNTAGT.

The V and J genes are TRBV28 and TRBJ2-1; TRBD2 might be the D (5 bases). The V gene's germline CDR1 is MDHEN and CDR2 SYDVKM. With 3 bases removed from V and 0 bases from J, the gap between germline ends came to 15 bases. The CDR3 contains 17 residues. The CDR3 DNA reads as TGTGCCAGCAGTTTCCCCTTTCGGGGTTTCTCCTACAATGAGCAGTTCTTC. Translated: CASSFPFRGFSYNEQFF.

The chain uses TRBV6-5 and TRBJ2-1; either TRBD1 or TRBD2 may supply D (5 bases each). Looked up from germline, CDR1 is MNHEY and CDR2 is SVGAGI. Trimming shortened V by 0 bases and J by 5 bases, and 11 bases separated the two germline ends. The CDR3 loop spans 15 amino acids. The CDR3 loop is CASSYSRDGDNEQFF. The CDR3 nucleotides read TGTGCCAGCAGTTACTCTAGGGACGGTGACAATGAGCAGTTCTTC.

The chain couples TRBV6-5 to TRBJ1-2; 10 positions match TRBD1. With 5 bases clipped from V and 6 bases from J, the junction kept 6 bases outside the gene matches. Germline V CDR1 and CDR2: MNHEY, SVGAGI. The CDR3 loop spans 14 amino acids. The DNA of the CDR3 is TGTGCCAGCAGTCAACCGACAGGGGGCGATGGCTACACCTTC. Protein: CASSQPTGGDGYTF.

The chain couples TRBV13 to TRBJ2-5, with D perhaps TRBD2 (6 bases). V lost 3 bases, J lost 2 bases, and 10 bases lay in between. CDR3 length equals 14 residues. The V gene's germline CDR1 is PRHDT and CDR2 FYEKMQ (reference sequence). This chain's CDR3 is CASSLAGWQETQYF. As DNA, the CDR3 is TGTGCCAGCAGCTTGGCGGGGTGGCAAGAGACCCAGTACTTC.

With respect to this clone: The sample contains more than one DNA sequence encoding this CDR3. The rearrangement links TRBV5-1 to TRBJ2-1; TRBD2 agrees at 13 bases. This CDR3 contains 15 residues. With V trimmed by 3 bases and J by 4 bases, 1 base remained unmatched. CDR1 and CDR2 from the germline V gene are SGHRS and YFSETQ. CDR3 in DNA: TGCGCCAGCAGCTGGACTAGCGGGGGATACAATGAGCAGTTCTTC. This codes for CASSWTSGGYNEQFF.

In this sample, this clone turned up a few times. This chain connects TRBV5-4 to TRBJ2-3; unclear D gene. The length of the CDR3 is 15 residues. The V end lost 1 base, the J end lost 4 bases, and 13 bases lay between the germline ends. Per germline, CDR1 SGHNT and CDR2 YYREEE (reference sequence). For the CDR3, the DNA is TGTGCCAGCAGCTTGTCGGCGTTGGACGCAGATACGCAGTATTTT. Protein product: CASSLSALDADTQYF.

CDR3 sequence: CASSLDTGNTIYF. The CDR3 bases are TGTGCCAGCAGCTTAGACACTGGAAACACCATATATTTT. The J gene is TRBJ1-3, the V gene TRBV13; D gene ambiguous. The CDR3 is 13 amino acids. From germline, CDR1 is PRHDT and CDR2 FYEKMQ (reference sequence). Deletions cut 1 base from V and 2 bases from J, with 3 bases between.

The chain uses TRBV5-4 and TRBJ2-3; TRBD2 aligns across 8 bases. Germline CDR1 SGHNT, CDR2 YYREEE (reference sequence). After removal of 5 bases from V and 2 bases from J, the junction contained 10 bases not matched to a gene. CDR3 size: 16 residues. In DNA form, the CDR3 reads TGTGCCAGCAGTCGGGCGCAGCGGGGGTCCACAGATACGCAGTATTTT. This codes for CASSRAQRGSTDTQYF. Based on the CDR3 plus reference TRBV5-4 and TRBJ2-3, the full variable domain is ETGVTQSPTHLIKTRGQQVTLRCSSQSGHNTVSWYQQALGQGPQFIFQYYREEENGRGNFPPRFSGLQFPNYSSELNVNALELDDSALYLCASSRAQRGSTDTQYFGPGTRLTVL.